This T cell receptor beta chain was found in a study of PD-L1 blockade in urothelial cancer. This CDR3 is 15 amino acids long. CDR1 and CDR2 (germline): SGHDT, YYEEEE. J lost 4 bases, V lost 3 bases, and 6 bases had no gene match. TCRdb's copy holds only in-frame clones and misses some; the assay was immunoSEQ multiplex PCR. The sample has 20,000 to 25,000 clones; more than 65% are singletons. Regarding time point: peripheral blood 6 weeks after treatment start. The rearrangement joins TRBV5-6 to TRBJ2-7, with TRBD1 matching over 11 bases. This clonotype was obtained from a man aged 70-80 years with urothelial cancer. The sequencing here drew on PBMCs, taken around atezolizumab (anti-PD-L1) treatment. The CDR3 DNA reads as TGTGCCAGCAGCTCGGACGGACAGGGGGCATACGAGCAGTACTTC. Residues: CASSSDGQGAYEQYF.